Listed below are T cell receptor beta chains from one sample, sequenced in a study of identical twins. TCRdb reprocessed the 5' RACE reads with MiXCR, giving one entry per CDR3 protein. The repertoire consists of a few hundred thousand distinct CDR3 sequences, with just under 9.5% occurring once and the leading ten covering around 7.1%. The same sample was also studied in work on yellow fever vaccine responses in identical twins.

The specimen sequenced was CD8+ T cells sorted from blood. The receptor source for this set is a woman aged 18-29 years in good health. Both conserved end residues are part of each CDR3. Each record gives: CDR3 length, D gene, J gene, clone size, V gene, CDR3 DNA, CDR3 protein. The D gene is left open where the match is weak. Rows give clone size only sometimes, using once, few, many, or a class for an expanded clone.

len: 16; d_gene: TRBD2; j_gene: TRBJ2-2; abundance: few; v_gene: TRBV4-1; CDR3nt: TGCGCCAGCAGCCAGAGAAGCGGGAGGGCAGCCGGGGAGCTGTTTTTT; CDR3aa: CASSQRSGRAAGELFF
len: 16; d_gene: -; j_gene: TRBJ2-7; abundance: many; v_gene: TRBV20-1; CDR3nt: TGCAGTGCTAGATGGTTTCGGGGCCTAAACTCCTACGAGCAGTACTTC; CDR3aa: CSARWFRGLNSYEQYF
len: 14; d_gene: TRBD1; j_gene: TRBJ1-1; abundance: -; v_gene: TRBV7-9; CDR3nt: TGTGCCAGCGGAGAACAGGGGGGTGGCACTGAAGCTTTCTTT; CDR3aa: CASGEQGGGTEAFF
len: 15; d_gene: -; j_gene: TRBJ2-1; abundance: many; v_gene: TRBV5-6; CDR3nt: TGTGCCAGCAGCTTGGGGTCGGGGGCTAGGGATGAGCAGTTCTTC; CDR3aa: CASSLGSGARDEQFF
len: 12; d_gene: -; j_gene: TRBJ2-7; abundance: -; v_gene: TRBV20-1; CDR3nt: TGCAGTGCCGACCAATCCCTGTACGAGCAGTACTTC; CDR3aa: CSADQSLYEQYF
len: 13; d_gene: -; j_gene: TRBJ1-1; abundance: -; v_gene: TRBV6-5; CDR3nt: TGTGCCAGCAGTTGGGGGGAAAGCACTGAAGCTTTCTTT; CDR3aa: CASSWGESTEAFF
len: 15; d_gene: TRBD1; j_gene: TRBJ2-5; abundance: -; v_gene: TRBV7-6; CDR3nt: TGTGCCAGCAGCTTAGGGACAGGGCCGATGGAGACCCAGTACTTC; CDR3aa: CASSLGTGPMETQYF
len: 13; d_gene: -; j_gene: TRBJ2-7; abundance: few; v_gene: TRBV12-3/TRBV12-4; CDR3nt: TGTGCCAGCAGTTTCGGCTACTTGCTCGAGCAGTACTTC; CDR3aa: CASSFGYLLEQYF
len: 12; d_gene: TRBD1; j_gene: TRBJ1-1; abundance: many; v_gene: TRBV29-1; CDR3nt: TGCAGCGTTGAGGGCCCAGGGGGCGAGTCTTTCTTT; CDR3aa: CSVEGPGGESFF
len: 19; d_gene: -; j_gene: TRBJ2-3; abundance: few; v_gene: TRBV20-1; CDR3nt: TGCAGTGCTAGAGGTACCCCCCAGGACTTTCCAGGAGGCACAGATACGCAGTATTTT; CDR3aa: CSARGTPQDFPGGTDTQYF
len: 13; d_gene: -; j_gene: TRBJ2-7; abundance: few; v_gene: TRBV15; CDR3nt: TGTGCCACCAGCTTGGACAGCCCCTACGAGCAGTACTTC; CDR3aa: CATSLDSPYEQYF
len: 17; d_gene: -; j_gene: TRBJ2-7; abundance: few; v_gene: TRBV10-3; CDR3nt: TGTGCCATCAGTGAGACTTGGACTCGCCGCATACGGTACGAGCAGTACTTC; CDR3aa: CAISETWTRRIRYEQYF
len: 13; d_gene: -; j_gene: TRBJ1-3; abundance: many; v_gene: TRBV3-1; CDR3nt: TGTGCCAGCAGCCAAGCACGTGGAAACACCATATATTTT; CDR3aa: CASSQARGNTIYF
len: 17; d_gene: -; j_gene: TRBJ2-5; abundance: -; v_gene: TRBV5-1; CDR3nt: TGCGCCAGCAGCTTGGCTCCGGTTGGGACGGTAGTCGAGACCCAGTACTTC; CDR3aa: CASSLAPVGTVVETQYF
len: 20; d_gene: TRBD2; j_gene: TRBJ2-1; abundance: -; v_gene: TRBV5-6; CDR3nt: TGTGCCAGCAGCTCCGATTGGGGACTAGCGGGAGGGCCGGAGCACAATGAGCAGTTCTTC; CDR3aa: CASSSDWGLAGGPEHNEQFF
len: 14; d_gene: -; j_gene: TRBJ2-1; abundance: few; v_gene: TRBV29-1; CDR3nt: TGCAGCGCAATTGACGGGACCGGGGACAATGAGCAGTTCTTC; CDR3aa: CSAIDGTGDNEQFF
len: 17; d_gene: -; j_gene: TRBJ2-2; abundance: few; v_gene: TRBV7-9; CDR3nt: TGTGCCAGCAGCCATACAGGACTGTTAGAGTGGGCCGGGGAGCTGTTTTTT; CDR3aa: CASSHTGLLEWAGELFF
len: 15; d_gene: -; j_gene: TRBJ2-3; abundance: many; v_gene: TRBV5-5; CDR3nt: TGTGCCAGCAGCTTGGGGTTAGCAGTCACAGATACGCAGTATTTT; CDR3aa: CASSLGLAVTDTQYF
len: 15; d_gene: -; j_gene: TRBJ1-1; abundance: -; v_gene: TRBV4-3; CDR3nt: TGCGCCAGCAGCCAAGATCAGGGGCTGAACACTGAAGCTTTCTTT; CDR3aa: CASSQDQGLNTEAFF
len: 15; d_gene: -; j_gene: TRBJ1-6; abundance: -; v_gene: TRBV4-3; CDR3nt: TGCGCCAGCAGCCAAGGAGGGGACTATAATTCACCCCTCCACTTT; CDR3aa: CASSQGGDYNSPLHF
len: 17; d_gene: -; j_gene: TRBJ2-3; abundance: many; v_gene: TRBV2; CDR3nt: TGTGCCAGCAGTGAAGCGGTACCGTATGCTAGCACAGATACGCAGTATTTT; CDR3aa: CASSEAVPYASTDTQYF
len: 16; d_gene: TRBD2; j_gene: TRBJ2-7; abundance: -; v_gene: TRBV10-2; CDR3nt: TGCGCCAGCAGTGAGGCGGGGGACGGGAGGAGCCACGAGCAGTACTTC; CDR3aa: CASSEAGDGRSHEQYF
len: 12; d_gene: -; j_gene: TRBJ2-7; abundance: few; v_gene: TRBV30; CDR3nt: TGTGCCTGGACAGGCAGCTCCTACGAGCAGTACTTC; CDR3aa: CAWTGSSYEQYF
len: 15; d_gene: TRBD1; j_gene: TRBJ1-1; abundance: few; v_gene: TRBV11-2; CDR3nt: TGTGCCAGCAGCTCCCCTGGGACAGCGAACACTGAAGCTTTCTTT; CDR3aa: CASSSPGTANTEAFF
len: 17; d_gene: -; j_gene: TRBJ2-3; abundance: -; v_gene: TRBV20-1; CDR3nt: TGCAGTGCTAGAGACCTCTATGCGGGGGCCCTCACAGATACGCAGTATTTT; CDR3aa: CSARDLYAGALTDTQYF
len: 15; d_gene: TRBD1; j_gene: TRBJ2-1; abundance: many; v_gene: TRBV9; CDR3nt: TGTGCCAGCAGCGTAGAACAGGGGATCAACAATGAGCAGTTCTTC; CDR3aa: CASSVEQGINNEQFF
len: 15; d_gene: -; j_gene: TRBJ2-5; abundance: many; v_gene: TRBV25-1; CDR3nt: TGTGCCAGCAGTGAATCTGGAGGGTACCAAGAGACCCAGTACTTC; CDR3aa: CASSESGGYQETQYF
len: 14; d_gene: TRBD1; j_gene: TRBJ2-7; abundance: many; v_gene: TRBV29-1; CDR3nt: TGCAGCGTTGAAGATCAGGACAGGGGTTACGAGCAGTACTTC; CDR3aa: CSVEDQDRGYEQYF
len: 14; d_gene: -; j_gene: TRBJ1-4; abundance: -; v_gene: TRBV20-1; CDR3nt: TGCAGTGCTAGAGATGCAGGGTGGCGTGAAAAACTGTTTTTT; CDR3aa: CSARDAGWREKLFF
len: 14; d_gene: -; j_gene: TRBJ2-7; abundance: few; v_gene: TRBV7-8; CDR3nt: TGTGCCAGCAGCCCGTACCGGGGCACCTACGAGCAGTACTTC; CDR3aa: CASSPYRGTYEQYF
len: 10; d_gene: -; j_gene: TRBJ2-5; abundance: few; v_gene: TRBV2; CDR3nt: TGTGCCAGCCGAGTGGAGACCCAGTACTTC; CDR3aa: CASRVETQYF
len: 15; d_gene: TRBD2; j_gene: TRBJ2-3; abundance: many; v_gene: TRBV7-8; CDR3nt: TGTGCCAGCAGCTTACCCAGCGGGAGTGAGAATACGCAGTATTTT; CDR3aa: CASSLPSGSENTQYF
len: 13; d_gene: -; j_gene: TRBJ2-7; abundance: few; v_gene: TRBV30; CDR3nt: TGTGCCTGGTCCGGGACAATAAATTACGAGCAGTACTTC; CDR3aa: CAWSGTINYEQYF
len: 14; d_gene: -; j_gene: TRBJ2-7; abundance: few; v_gene: TRBV9; CDR3nt: TGTGCCAGCAGCCCCGCTGGATTGGCTGACGAGCAGTACTTC; CDR3aa: CASSPAGLADEQYF
len: 13; d_gene: -; j_gene: TRBJ2-7; abundance: many; v_gene: TRBV29-1; CDR3nt: TGCAGCGTCCGGGGAGTAAACTCCTACGAGCAGTACTTC; CDR3aa: CSVRGVNSYEQYF
len: 13; d_gene: -; j_gene: TRBJ2-1; abundance: many; v_gene: TRBV12-3/TRBV12-4; CDR3nt: TGTGCCCTCGTAGGGGGCTCCTACAATGAGCAGTTCTTC; CDR3aa: CALVGGSYNEQFF
len: 16; d_gene: -; j_gene: TRBJ2-7; abundance: -; v_gene: TRBV4-3; CDR3nt: TGCGCCAGCAGCCAAGATCCTCGGGTACGGACGAGCGAGCAGTACTTC; CDR3aa: CASSQDPRVRTSEQYF
len: 17; d_gene: TRBD2; j_gene: TRBJ2-1; abundance: few; v_gene: TRBV5-8; CDR3nt: TGTGCCAGCAGCGCCTGGACTAGCGGAAGCTCCTACAATGAGCAGTTCTTC; CDR3aa: CASSAWTSGSSYNEQFF
len: 16; d_gene: TRBD2; j_gene: TRBJ2-1; abundance: many; v_gene: TRBV7-9; CDR3nt: TGTGCCAGCAGCACACCTAGCGGTAGCTCCTACAATGAGCAGTTCTTC; CDR3aa: CASSTPSGSSYNEQFF
len: 15; d_gene: TRBD2; j_gene: TRBJ2-3; abundance: few; v_gene: TRBV24-1; CDR3nt: TGTGCCACCAGCCCTACTAGCGGCCCATGGGATACGCAGTATTTT; CDR3aa: CATSPTSGPWDTQYF